Listed below are T cell receptor beta chains from one sample, sequenced in a study of monozygotic twins with inflammatory bowel disease. No DNA is given; TCRdb re-called the 5' RACE reads and lists each CDR3 protein once. The table counts 300,000 to 400,000 distinct CDR3 sequences; roughly 2% lies in the top ten. The source material was blood. All receptors derive from a human donor with ulcerative colitis or Crohn's disease, or a healthy co-twin of an affected twin (not recorded which). CDR3s include the opening cysteine and the closing phenylalanine or tryptophan. Each record gives: V gene, J gene, CDR3 protein.

V gene: TRBV18
J gene: TRBJ2-1
CDR3 protein: CASSPALALGSYNEQFF

V gene: TRBV12-3/TRBV12-4
J gene: TRBJ2-2
CDR3 protein: CASTKIAGHTNTGELFF

V gene: TRBV5-6
J gene: TRBJ2-7
CDR3 protein: CASSLARGLSYEQYF

V gene: TRBV2
J gene: TRBJ2-1
CDR3 protein: CASSAPQGGRPNNEQFF

V gene: TRBV18
J gene: TRBJ1-4
CDR3 protein: CASSSFGPEAPLNEKLFF

V gene: TRBV19
J gene: TRBJ1-5
CDR3 protein: CASSILTPDSNQPQHF

V gene: TRBV5-1
J gene: TRBJ2-2
CDR3 protein: CASSITRQGSHTGELFF

V gene: TRBV7-8
J gene: TRBJ1-1
CDR3 protein: CASSPDTNTEAFF

V gene: TRBV20-1
J gene: TRBJ1-1
CDR3 protein: CSAIPGALTEAFF

V gene: TRBV7-2
J gene: TRBJ2-1
CDR3 protein: CASSVSGGAVYNEQFF

V gene: TRBV20-1
J gene: TRBJ1-5
CDR3 protein: CSALPSDRSNQPQHF

V gene: TRBV18
J gene: TRBJ2-3
CDR3 protein: CASSPDREVDTQYF

V gene: TRBV20-1
J gene: TRBJ1-1
CDR3 protein: CSARDRRVNTEAFF

V gene: TRBV15
J gene: TRBJ2-1
CDR3 protein: CAMSAGGGEQFF

V gene: TRBV5-6
J gene: TRBJ2-7
CDR3 protein: CASSPQGRYEQYF

V gene: TRBV3-1
J gene: TRBJ2-7
CDR3 protein: CASSRSYGSPEQYF

V gene: TRBV20-1
J gene: TRBJ2-3
CDR3 protein: CSAALGTDTQYF

V gene: TRBV12-3/TRBV12-4
J gene: TRBJ1-5
CDR3 protein: CASRKYSNQPQHF

V gene: TRBV7-9
J gene: TRBJ2-7
CDR3 protein: CASSSLAGWDEQYF

V gene: TRBV6-5
J gene: TRBJ2-3
CDR3 protein: CASSYVPSGSGYTQYF

V gene: TRBV20-1
J gene: TRBJ1-1
CDR3 protein: CSASYEVVGTEAFF

V gene: TRBV7-9
J gene: TRBJ2-7
CDR3 protein: CASTTGQNYEQYF

V gene: TRBV27
J gene: TRBJ1-2
CDR3 protein: CASSGLGGGYGYTF

V gene: TRBV20-1
J gene: TRBJ1-6
CDR3 protein: CSATRPSNSPLHF

V gene: TRBV11-2
J gene: TRBJ1-5
CDR3 protein: CASSLGGRGNQPQHF

V gene: TRBV27
J gene: TRBJ2-7
CDR3 protein: CASSSQGALRVEQYF

V gene: TRBV19
J gene: TRBJ2-1
CDR3 protein: CASSVWAGSSYNEQFF

V gene: TRBV20-1
J gene: TRBJ1-6
CDR3 protein: CSASPRTGNSPLHF

V gene: TRBV24-1
J gene: TRBJ2-1
CDR3 protein: CATSENSGRASYNEQFF

V gene: TRBV29-1
J gene: TRBJ1-2
CDR3 protein: CSAPFQDSYGYTF

V gene: TRBV20-1
J gene: TRBJ2-1
CDR3 protein: CSASLWLTYNEQFF

V gene: TRBV6-2/TRBV6-3
J gene: TRBJ1-1
CDR3 protein: CASSFGGAAEAFF

V gene: TRBV3-1
J gene: TRBJ2-5
CDR3 protein: CASSQVAGTSGGETQYF

V gene: TRBV4-3
J gene: TRBJ1-5
CDR3 protein: CASSPWQGVPQHF

V gene: TRBV20-1
J gene: TRBJ1-2
CDR3 protein: CSAPTYSWGNYGYTF

V gene: TRBV4-1
J gene: TRBJ1-4
CDR3 protein: CASSPRTLPGQEGKLFF

V gene: TRBV7-9
J gene: TRBJ2-2
CDR3 protein: CAISLRLAGTGELFF

V gene: TRBV29-1
J gene: TRBJ2-5
CDR3 protein: CSVGQQETQYF

V gene: TRBV11-2
J gene: TRBJ2-2
CDR3 protein: CASSLGASGGLPNTGELFF

V gene: TRBV20-1
J gene: TRBJ2-3
CDR3 protein: CSAGPKRVGTDTQYF

V gene: TRBV3-1
J gene: TRBJ2-1
CDR3 protein: CASGLALKGSEQFF

V gene: TRBV19
J gene: TRBJ1-1
CDR3 protein: CASRNRELQAFF